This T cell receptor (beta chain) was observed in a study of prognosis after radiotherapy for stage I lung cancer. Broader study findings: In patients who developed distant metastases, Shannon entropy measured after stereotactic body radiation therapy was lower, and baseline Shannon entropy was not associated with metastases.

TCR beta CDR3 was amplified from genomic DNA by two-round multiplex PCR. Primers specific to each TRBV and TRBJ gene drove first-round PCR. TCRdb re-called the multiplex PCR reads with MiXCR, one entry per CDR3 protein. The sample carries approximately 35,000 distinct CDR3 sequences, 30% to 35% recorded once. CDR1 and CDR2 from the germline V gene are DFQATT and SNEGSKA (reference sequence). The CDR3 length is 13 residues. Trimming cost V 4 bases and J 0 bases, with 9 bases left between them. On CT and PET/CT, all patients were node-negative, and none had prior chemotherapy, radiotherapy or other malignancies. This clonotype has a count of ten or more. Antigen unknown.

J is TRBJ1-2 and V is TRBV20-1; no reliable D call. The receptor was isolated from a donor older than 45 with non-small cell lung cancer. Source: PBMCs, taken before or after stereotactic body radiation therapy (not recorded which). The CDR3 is CSATYLANYGYTF. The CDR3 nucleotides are TGCAGTGCTACCTACTTAGCTAACTATGGCTACACCTTC.